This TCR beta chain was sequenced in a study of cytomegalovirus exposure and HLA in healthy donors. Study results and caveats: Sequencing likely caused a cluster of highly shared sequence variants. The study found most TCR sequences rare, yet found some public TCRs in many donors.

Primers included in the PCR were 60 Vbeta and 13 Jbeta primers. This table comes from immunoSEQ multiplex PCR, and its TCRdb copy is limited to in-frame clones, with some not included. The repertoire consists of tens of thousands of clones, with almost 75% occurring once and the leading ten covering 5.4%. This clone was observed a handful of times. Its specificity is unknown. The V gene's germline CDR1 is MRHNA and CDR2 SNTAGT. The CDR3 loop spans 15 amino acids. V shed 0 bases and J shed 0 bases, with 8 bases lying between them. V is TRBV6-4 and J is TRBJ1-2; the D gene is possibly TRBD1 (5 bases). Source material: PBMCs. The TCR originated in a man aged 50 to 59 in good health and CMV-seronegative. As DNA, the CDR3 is TGTGCCAGCAGTGACTCCGAGACAGCTAACTATGGCTACACCTTC. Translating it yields CASSDSETANYGYTF.